This entry lists 25 T cell receptor beta chains sequenced from one sample in a study of control samples from healthy donors and cancer patients. The protocol was immunoSEQ multiplex PCR, while the TCRdb copy is restricted to in-frame clones and leaves out a portion. The sample carries 90,000 to 100,000 clones, 79% recorded once. The material sequenced was blood. Receptors were obtained from a woman aged 25 to 39 in good health.

Here the CDR3 DNA reads TGTGCCAGCAGCGCCCGGGGGGGTCCCCAAGAGACCCAGTACTTC. Amino acid sequence: CASSARGGPQETQYF. The V and J genes are TRBV9 and TRBJ2-5; 8 bases are shared with TRBD2. The CDR3 has 15 amino acids. J was trimmed by 1 base and V by 3 bases; bases with no gene match: 5. Germline CDR1 SGDLS, CDR2 YYNGEE.

This chain uses TRBV2 with TRBJ1-6, with D perhaps TRBD1 (6 bases). This CDR3 comprises 13 residues. With 6 bases removed from V and 11 bases from J, the gap between germline ends came to 14 bases. Germline values: CDR1 SNHLY, CDR2 FYNNEI. CDR3 DNA: TGTGCCAGCAGAGGTTGGGGGGCGACACCCCTCCACTTT. The encoded protein is CASRGWGATPLHF.

This clone has only a few counts. This chain uses TRBV10-3 with TRBJ1-1; no firm D call. CDR1 and CDR2 from the germline V gene are ENHRY and SYGVKD. This CDR3 comprises 13 residues. V was shortened by 4 bases and J by 6 bases, with 12 bases between the two germline ends. CDR3 region: CAISGSSFPEAFF. DNA for the CDR3: TGTGCCATCAGTGGGTCAAGTTTTCCTGAAGCTTTCTTT.

The V and J genes are TRBV5-1 and TRBJ2-7, with a tentative D call TRBD1 (5 bases). Germline lookup yields CDR1 SGHRS and CDR2 YFSETQ. Trimming left V 2 bases short and J 5 bases short, with 14 bases between. The CDR3 consists of 14 residues. CDR3 loop: CASSLRAGQHEQYF. The CDR3 nucleotides are TGCGCCAGCAGCTTAAGGGCAGGGCAGCACGAGCAGTACTTC.

V is TRBV29-1 and J is TRBJ1-1; TRBD1 aligns across 7 bases. V gave up 5 bases and J gave up 0 bases; unmatched junction bases: 6. Germline V gene sequence: CDR1 SQVTM, CDR2 ANQGSEA. CDR3 length: 14 amino acids. CDR3 in DNA: TGCAGCGTTTCAACAGGGGTTATGAACACTGAAGCTTTCTTT. Translation gives CSVSTGVMNTEAFF.

CDR3 in amino acids: CASSLKETQYF. DNA of the CDR3: TGTGCCAGCAGCTTGAAAGAGACCCAGTACTTC. The V and J genes are TRBV5-8 and TRBJ2-5; D is undetermined. CDR3 length: 11 residues. Trimming pared 1 base from V and 3 bases from J, leaving 1 base between. The V gene's germline CDR1 is SGHTS and CDR2 YDEGEE.

The V call is TRBV6-4, the J call TRBJ1-5; perhaps TRBD1 as D (5 bases). Germline V gene lookup returns CDR1 MRHNA and CDR2 SNTAGT. This CDR3 spans 15 amino acids. V was trimmed by 6 bases and J by 5 bases, leaving 17 bases between them. The chain's CDR3 is CASSPTWQGDQPQHF. For the CDR3, the DNA is TGTGCCAGCAGCCCTACGTGGCAGGGAGATCAGCCCCAGCATTTT.

The chain couples TRBV14 to TRBJ2-1, with D possibly matching TRBD1 (6 bases). CDR3 length equals 11 residues. V lost 5 bases, J lost 10 bases, and 9 bases lay in between. CDR1 SGHDN and CDR2 FVKESK come from the germline V gene. CDR3 in amino acids: CASSRDIEQFF. Here the CDR3 DNA reads TGTGCCAGCAGCAGGGACATCGAGCAGTTCTTC.

This chain connects TRBV9 to TRBJ1-4, with TRBD1 as a possible D gene (5 bases). Trimming took off 0 bases at V and 5 bases at J, with 11 bases between the two ends. The CDR3 has 15 amino acids. Per germline, CDR1 SGDLS and CDR2 YYNGEE. CDR3 protein: CASSVGGLGNEKLFF. DNA for the CDR3: TGTGCCAGCAGCGTAGGGGGCTTAGGAAATGAAAAACTGTTTTTT.

The chain has TRBV27 and TRBJ2-3; 8 bases align to TRBD1. Germline V gene lookup returns CDR1 MNHEY and CDR2 SMNVEV (reference sequence). Trimming at V came to 5 bases and at J to 1 base, leaving 5 bases not matched to a gene. This CDR3 is built from 15 residues. In nucleotides, the CDR3 is TGTGCCAGCAGTCCGACAGGGGAGGGCACAGATACGCAGTATTTT. It specifies CASSPTGEGTDTQYF.

This sequence joins TRBV4-3 and TRBJ2-7; D is uncertain. Germline CDR1 LGHNA, CDR2 YSLEER. The V end was cut by 6 bases, the J end by 0 bases, with 12 bases between. This CDR3 region has 14 residues. The CDR3 DNA follows: TGCGCCAGCAGTATCTGGCAGTCCTCCTACGAGCAGTACTTC. This encodes CASSIWQSSYEQYF.

The rearrangement uses TRBV29-1 and TRBJ1-1; D is unclear. V lost 5 bases, J lost 3 bases, and 4 bases lay in between. This CDR3 region has 10 residues. Looked up from germline, CDR1 is SQVTM and CDR2 is ANQGSEA. The CDR3 DNA reads TGCAGCGTTCGGGACACTGAAGCTTTCTTT. As protein: CSVRDTEAFF.

The J gene is TRBJ1-1, the V gene TRBV29-1; TRBD1 might be the D (5 bases). This CDR3 spans 14 amino acids. V lost 4 bases to trimming and J lost 5 bases, with 17 bases between them. Germline CDR1 SQVTM, CDR2 ANQGSEA. The CDR3 coding sequence is TGCAGCGTTGTGGGTTCGGCCAAGGGGACTGAAGCTTTCTTT. Translated: CSVVGSAKGTEAFF.

The V and J genes are TRBV9 and TRBJ2-7; D gene ambiguous. This CDR3 comprises 16 residues. CDR1 is SGDLS and CDR2 is YYNGEE in the germline V gene. V was clipped by 4 bases and J by 0 bases, with 17 bases between them. The CDR3 region has the DNA TGTGCCAGCAGCACAACGGCGGACGGTAGCTCCTACGAGCAGTACTTC. Translation gives CASSTTADGSSYEQYF.

This chain connects TRBV2 to TRBJ1-4; 8 bases agree with TRBD1. V was clipped by 6 bases and J by 8 bases; unmatched bases: 8. This CDR3 is 14 amino acids long. The germline V gene encodes CDR1 SNHLY and CDR2 FYNNEI. This CDR3 is CASSVDRGWEKLFF. CDR3 nucleotide sequence: TGTGCCAGCAGCGTAGACAGGGGATGGGAAAAACTGTTTTTT.

The chain links TRBV11-2 to TRBJ1-1, with a tentative D call TRBD1 (6 bases). CDR1 and CDR2 from the germline V gene are SGHAT and FQNNGV. Trimming took off 3 bases at V and 2 bases at J, with 19 bases between the two ends. This CDR3 comprises 17 residues. The CDR3 DNA follows: TGTGCCAGCAGCTTGGGTCTTCGGGGGGCTACAAACACTGAAGCTTTCTTT. It specifies CASSLGLRGATNTEAFF.

V gene TRBV7-2 combines with J gene TRBJ1-2; the D gene is possibly TRBD1 (5 bases). The CDR3 spans 14 residues. Germline V lookup: CDR1 SGHTA, CDR2 FQGNSA. V lost 1 base and J 1 base, leaving 7 bases between the germline ends. This CDR3 is CASSLGQGNYGYTF. In DNA form, the CDR3 reads TGTGCCAGCAGCTTAGGCCAGGGTAACTATGGCTACACCTTC.

The chain uses TRBV10-2 and TRBJ1-1; unclear D gene. Trimming stripped 7 bases from V and 3 bases from J, with 9 bases between. CDR1 is WSHSY, CDR2 SAAADI, per germline. The CDR3 sequence is 12 residues long. In DNA form, the CDR3 reads TGCGCCAGCATGAGCGGGGACACTGAAGCTTTCTTT. The encoded protein is CASMSGDTEAFF.

This clone was found a few times. The chain uses TRBV5-4 and TRBJ2-1, with a weak D call TRBD1 (7 bases). Germline CDR1 reads SGHNT; CDR2 reads YYREEE (reference sequence). The CDR3 runs 15 residues. Trimming removed 3 bases at V and 4 bases at J, with 14 bases between. This CDR3 reads CASSSAGQKYNEQFF. CDR3 DNA: TGTGCCAGCAGCTCCGCGGGACAGAAATACAATGAGCAGTTCTTC.

The V gene is TRBV24-1, the J gene TRBJ2-3, with 9 bases that match TRBD1. This CDR3 comprises 16 residues. Germline V lookup: CDR1 KGHDR, CDR2 SFDVKD. V lost 3 bases to trimming and J lost 5 bases; unmatched junction nucleotides: 8. The CDR3 DNA reads TGTGCCACCAGTGATCCGACAGGGGGGGCCAGAGATACGCAGTATTTT. Translation gives CATSDPTGGARDTQYF.

V and J are TRBV4-3 and TRBJ1-1; the match to TRBD1 covers 8 bases. Unmatched junction bases numbered 4, after V lost 3 bases and J lost 1 base. The CDR3 runs 15 residues. The germline CDR1 and CDR2 sequences are LGHNA and YSLEER. The CDR3 protein is CASSHAGQGNTEAFF. The CDR3 DNA is TGCGCCAGCAGCCACGCAGGACAGGGGAACACTGAAGCTTTCTTT.

The CDR3 here is CASSVGPGTAGVGNQPQHF. In DNA, the CDR3 is TGTGCCAGCAGCGTAGGTCCAGGAACCGCGGGGGTCGGCAATCAGCCCCAGCATTTT. This chain joins TRBV9 and TRBJ1-5, with a tentative D call TRBD1 (5 bases). The V gene lost 0 bases and the J gene lost 2 bases, with 21 bases spanning the gap. Germline V lookup: CDR1 SGDLS, CDR2 YYNGEE. CDR3 size: 19 residues. Variable domain in full (rest from reference TRBV9 and TRBJ1-5): DSGVTQTPKHLITATGQRVTLRCSPRSGDLSVYWYQQSLDQGLQFLIQYYNGEERAKGNILERFSAQQFPDLHSELNLSSLELGDSALYFCASSVGPGTAGVGNQPQHFGDGTRLSIL.

CDR3 residues: CASSRGAPTYNEQFF. In nucleotides, the CDR3 is TGTGCCAGCAGCCGAGGAGCGCCTACCTACAATGAGCAGTTCTTC. This chain uses TRBV9 with TRBJ2-1; no clear D gene. The germline CDR1 and CDR2 sequences are SGDLS and YYNGEE. Trimming shortened V by 4 bases and J by 2 bases, and 13 bases separated the two germline ends. The CDR3 has 15 residues. The full variable domain, in which reference TRBV9 and TRBJ2-1 provide the parts outside the CDR3, is DSGVTQTPKHLITATGQRVTLRCSPRSGDLSVYWYQQSLDQGLQFLIQYYNGEERAKGNILERFSAQQFPDLHSELNLSSLELGDSALYFCASSRGAPTYNEQFFGPGTRLTVL.

The chain has TRBV9 and TRBJ1-2; tentatively, D is TRBD1 (5 bases). The CDR3 is 14 residues long. The V end was cut by 0 bases, the J end by 3 bases, with 9 bases between. Germline V CDR1 and CDR2: SGDLS, YYNGEE. CDR3: CASSVAMGDYGYTF. DNA for the CDR3: TGTGCCAGCAGCGTAGCGATGGGGGACTATGGCTACACCTTC.

The chain has TRBV18 and TRBJ2-5; D is undetermined. V was cut by 5 bases and J by 0 bases, with 7 bases left in between. Looked up from germline, CDR1 is KGHSH and CDR2 is LQKENI. There are 13 residues in the CDR3. The CDR3 here is CASSGVDQETQYF. CDR3 nucleotides: TGTGCCAGCTCAGGCGTAGACCAAGAGACCCAGTACTTC.